Below, 29 T cell receptor beta chains from the same sample are listed, as sequenced in a study of CD8+CD57+ T cells in acquired aplastic anemia. Profiling of TCR beta VDJ combinations and CDR3 sequences used genomic DNA as template. A single record per CDR3 protein comes from TCRdb applying MiXCR to the reads. This sample has hundreds of thousands of distinct CDR3 sequences; just under 70% occur once, and the top ten carry 3% to 4.5%. Material: sorted CD4+, CD8+, or CD8+CD57+ T cells (not recorded which) from PBMCs. These receptor sequences come from a human donor in good health, serving as a control.

Concerning this clonotype: Because the CDR3's place on the DNA is in doubt, the DNA is left out and the CDR3 is given as listed by TCRdb. The genes are TRBV7-8 and TRBJ2-3; TRBD2 is taken as the D call from the table, unchecked against the DNA. Per the germline V gene, CDR1 is SGHVS and CDR2 is FQNEAQ. With termini counted, the CDR3 has 15 amino acids. CDR3 amino acids: CASSSSGEQYFGPYF.

The chain employs TRBV5-1 and TRBJ1-3; D gene uncertain. CDR1 and CDR2 (germline): SGHRS, YFSETQ. With 6 bases removed from V and 1 base from J, the gap between germline ends came to 20 bases. This CDR3 contains 17 residues. The CDR3 protein is CASTADGRETSGNTIYF. For the CDR3, the DNA is TGCGCCAGCACCGCCGATGGGAGGGAGACATCTGGAAACACCATATATTTT.

This clonotype was recorded a few times. One base away lies a much larger clone, so this may be a sequencing read error. The J gene is TRBJ2-6, the V gene TRBV11-2, with D possibly TRBD1 on 8 matching bases. Germline lookup yields CDR1 SGHAT and CDR2 FQNNGV. The CDR3 length is 18 residues. CDR3 in amino acids: CASSLVRTGLAGANVLAF. DNA for the CDR3: TGTGCCAGCAGCTTAGTCAGGACAGGGCTGGCGGGGGCCAACGTCCTGGCTTTC.

CDR3 sequence (DNA): TGCAGTGCCACCGGTCGGGACAGGGGGCAACACGAGCAGTACTTC. Translated, it gives CSATGRDRGQHEQYF. This sequence joins TRBV20-1 and TRBJ2-7; 12 bases match TRBD1. Germline V gives CDR1 DFQATT, CDR2 SNEGSKA (reference sequence). V shed 6 bases, J shed 5 bases, and the junction held 11 bases outside the gene matches. The CDR3 consists of 15 residues.

Details on this clonotype: The CDR3 does not end in the conserved phenylalanine or tryptophan, so this is likely a read error. Here the CDR3 reads CASSLERSGYEQYL. CDR3 DNA: TGTGCCAGCAGCTTAGAGCGCTCCGGTTACGAGCAGTACCTC. The V and J genes are TRBV7-2 and TRBJ2-7; D is ambiguous. Trimming removed 1 base from V and 4 bases from J, with 11 bases in between. The CDR3 is 14 amino acids. Per the germline V gene, CDR1 is SGHTA and CDR2 is FQGNSA.

This clonotype was recorded a few times. The chain uses TRBV7-6 and TRBJ2-5; D remains unclear. V lost 2 bases to trimming and J lost 7 bases, with 8 bases between them. Germline-derived CDR1 and CDR2 are SGHVS and FNYEAQ. This CDR3 has 12 amino acids. CDR3 amino acids: CASSLPVGTQYF. The CDR3 coding sequence is TGTGCCAGCAGCTTACCGGTGGGGACCCAGTACTTC.

The chain uses TRBV12-3 or TRBV12-4 and TRBJ2-7; no clear D gene. V was pared by 8 bases and J by 4 bases, with 9 bases between. The CDR3 totals 11 residues. The CDR3 sequence: CASPGGYEQYF. The CDR3 DNA follows: TGTGCCAGCCCAGGTGGGTACGAGCAGTACTTC.

The J gene is TRBJ2-6, the V gene TRBV7-2; D uncertain. V lost 5 bases and J lost 19, with 15 bases in between. Germline V lookup: CDR1 SGHTA, CDR2 FQGNSA. The CDR3 length is 11 residues. CDR3 DNA: TGTGCCAGCAGCCATGGCCAGCCCCTAACTTTC. Protein product: CASSHGQPLTF.

The chain joins TRBV5-8 to TRBJ1-1; D unclear. V lost 3 bases, J lost 3 bases, and 9 bases lay in between. Germline V gene data show CDR1 as SGHTS and CDR2 as YDEGEE. CDR3 length equals 13 residues. The DNA of the CDR3 is TGTGCCAGCAGCTCCCAGACGGACACTGAAGCTTTCTTT. This gives the protein CASSSQTDTEAFF.

The rearrangement joins TRBV7-8 to TRBJ1-3; possible D gene TRBD1, 5 bases. CDR3 size: 16 residues. CDR1 is SGHVS, CDR2 FQNEAQ, per germline. Deletions cut 5 bases from V and 13 bases from J, with 27 bases between. The CDR3 loop is CASSPTGPDSTNSIYF. The CDR3 nucleotides read TGTGCCAGCAGCCCTACGGGACCCGACTCTACAAACAGTATATATTTT.

The chain carries TRBV24-1 and TRBJ2-1, with D perhaps given as TRBD1 or TRBD2 (6 bases each). The CDR3 is 15 residues long. The germline V gene encodes CDR1 KGHDR and CDR2 SFDVKD. V was clipped by 4 bases and J by 3 bases, with 12 bases between them. The CDR3 DNA sequence: TGTGCCACCAGTGACCCGGGGGCGGACTACAATGAGCAGTTCTTC. It codes for CATSDPGADYNEQFF.

Of note for this clonotype: As the CDR3 is not closed by the conserved phenylalanine or tryptophan, this likely results from a read error. The limits of the CDR3 on the DNA are not certain, so only TCRdb's listed CDR3 is given. The chain recombines TRBV2 with TRBJ1-3; the D call TRBD1 from the table was never checked on the DNA. Germline CDR1 reads SNHLY; CDR2 reads FYNNEI. The CDR3 is made up of 15 amino acids, end residues included. The CDR3 sequence: CASSWDTHTGAIFGQ.

The table lists this clonotype with many counts. This chain connects TRBV6-5 to TRBJ1-1; 7 nucleotides agree with TRBD1. The V segment lost 6 bases and the J segment 8 bases; nucleotides outside the gene matches: 6. Germline lookup yields CDR1 MNHEY and CDR2 SVGAGI. The CDR3 runs to 12 residues. CDR3: CASREPGQEAFF. The DNA of the CDR3 is TGTGCCAGCAGAGAGCCGGGACAGGAAGCTTTCTTT.

With regard to this clonotype: A read error is likely, as this CDR3 ends without the conserved phenylalanine or tryptophan. The DNA is omitted, as the CDR3 cannot be located on it reliably, and the CDR3 follows TCRdb's listing. The chain is built from TRBV7-2 and TRBJ2-7. The CDR3 length equals 13 residues, ends included. Germline CDR1 reads SGHTA; CDR2 reads FQGNSA. This CDR3 reads CASSSRPPRKLSL.

The CDR3 region is CSTSSTSLNEQFF. The DNA for the CDR3 is TGCAGCACAAGCAGTACTAGCCTCAATGAGCAGTTCTTC. V gene TRBV20-1 combines with J gene TRBJ2-1, with D possibly TRBD2 on 6 matching bases. The CDR3 length is 13 residues. The V gene's germline CDR1 is DFQATT and CDR2 SNEGSKA (reference sequence).

This clonotype was observed many times. V is TRBV12-5 and J is TRBJ1-1, with no clear D. Trimming removed 1 base from V and 7 bases from J, with 4 bases in between. CDR1 and CDR2 (germline): LGHNT, FRNRAP. The CDR3 covers 11 residues. This chain's CDR3 is CASGLDGEAFF. In DNA form, the CDR3 reads TGTGCTAGTGGTTTGGACGGTGAAGCTTTCTTT.

The count of this clonotype is one. The J gene is TRBJ2-7, the V gene TRBV6-5; a possible D gene is TRBD1 (6 bases). This CDR3 region has 16 residues. Per germline, CDR1 MNHEY and CDR2 SVGAGI. Trimming stripped 5 bases from V and 0 bases from J, with 17 bases between. CDR3 in DNA: TGTGCCAGCAGTGTATCCGGGACACCGAGCTCCTACGAGCAGTACTTC. It yields the protein CASSVSGTPSSYEQYF.

This clonotype has ten or more counts. This sequence joins TRBV19 and TRBJ2-5; TRBD1 matches 7 bases. V shed 9 bases and J 0 bases; nucleotides not matched to a gene: 4. This CDR3 has 13 amino acids. Per the germline V gene, CDR1 is LNHDA and CDR2 is SQIVND (reference sequence). CDR3 sequence (DNA): TGTGCCAGCAGAGACAGGGACCAAGAGACCCAGTACTTC. This gives the protein CASRDRDQETQYF.

Worth noting for this clonotype: Its ends do not fully match the called genes, so a read error is possible. This chain uses TRBV6-2 or TRBV6-3 with TRBJ2-5; 9 bases agree with TRBD1. Germline assignment: CDR1 MNHEY and CDR2 SVGEGT. CDR3 length equals 12 residues. The CDR3 bases are TGTGCCAGCAGGCGGACAGGGGAGACCCAGCACTTC. Translation: CASRRTGETQHF.

This clonotype was seen at least ten times. The J gene is TRBJ1-3, the V gene TRBV24-1, with D maybe TRBD1 (5 bases). CDR3 size: 13 residues. V dropped 8 bases and J dropped 0 bases, with 7 bases sitting between them. Germline V gene data show CDR1 as KGHDR and CDR2 as SFDVKD. CDR3 protein: CATTDSSGNTIYF. As DNA, the CDR3 is TGTGCCACCACTGACAGCTCTGGAAACACCATATATTTT.

The chain carries TRBV6-5 and TRBJ1-2; D is undetermined. The CDR3 contains 12 residues. Trimming shortened V by 7 bases and J by 4 bases, and 10 bases separated the two germline ends. Germline V gene sequence: CDR1 MNHEY, CDR2 SVGAGI. The CDR3 protein is CASNPSGYGYTF. The CDR3 bases are TGTGCCAGCAACCCATCGGGCTATGGCTACACCTTC.

The chain has TRBV9 and TRBJ2-5; 8 positions match TRBD1. Germline CDR1 and CDR2: SGDLS and YYNGEE. CDR3 length: 15 residues. V dropped 4 bases and J dropped 12; count of bases not matched to a gene: 17. CDR3 nucleotide sequence: TGTGCCAGCAGCCCCGGACCCCGGGACAGGCCTCTCGAGTACTTC. This translates into CASSPGPRDRPLEYF.

The chain combines TRBV24-1 with TRBJ2-3, with 11 bases that match TRBD2. Losses at the gene ends were 1 base for V and 5 bases for J; bases not matched to a gene: 10. This CDR3 region has 18 residues. Germline CDR1 and CDR2: KGHDR and SFDVKD. The CDR3 DNA reads as TGTGCCACCAGTGATTTACTAGCGGGAGACTCAGGAGGAGATACGCAGTATTTT. This encodes CATSDLLAGDSGGDTQYF.

This clonotype appeared a single time. A clone one base away is much larger, so this may be a read error. V usage is TRBV27 and J usage is TRBJ1-2; no definite D call. The germline V and J ends were trimmed by 4 bases and 8 bases, with 20 bases remaining between them. The CDR3 totals 15 residues. Germline V gene data show CDR1 as MNHEY and CDR2 as SMNVEV (reference sequence). CDR3 region: CASSSQLDVAGGYTF. In nucleotides, the CDR3 is TGTGCCAGCAGTTCCCAACTGGACGTCGCTGGGGGCTACACCTTC.

On this clonotype itself: One end of the junction fails to match germline, which may point to a read error. The rearrangement links TRBV7-2 to TRBJ1-1; D perhaps matches TRBD1 (5 bases). CDR3 length equals 17 residues. CDR1 SGHTA and CDR2 FQGNSA come from the germline V gene. CDR3 sequence: CASSVSGGVGMKTEAFF. The DNA for the CDR3 is TGTGCCAGCAGCGTCTCCGGGGGGGTTGGGATGAAGACTGAAGCTTTCTTT.

Comment on this clonotype: One end of the junction fails to match germline, which may point to a read error. The CDR3 nucleotides read TGTGTCAGCAGCTTAAGAAGGTGTTCCACACAGTCTTTC. Residues: CVSSLRRCSTQSF. The chain has TRBV7-3 and TRBJ1-1; D is unclear. Germline CDR1 SGHTA, CDR2 FQGTGA. The CDR3 is 13 amino acids.

This clonotype was observed a handful of times. The V call is TRBV10-2, the J call TRBJ1-5; TRBD1 matches at 11 bases. V dropped 3 bases and J dropped 7; count of bases not matched to a gene: 8. The CDR3 extends over 16 amino acids. Looked up from germline, CDR1 is WSHSY and CDR2 is SAAADI. CDR3 nucleotides: TGCGCCAGCAGTGACCCCGGGACAGGGGGAGGACAGCCCCAGCATTTT. Its protein is CASSDPGTGGGQPQHF.

The V call is TRBV12-3 or TRBV12-4, the J call TRBJ1-3; the D gene is possibly TRBD1 (5 bases). Trimming removed 5 bases at V and 0 bases at J, with 14 bases between. This CDR3 has 16 residues. CDR3 bases: TGTGCCAGCAGTGAAGAAGGGGCCTACTCTGGAAACACCATATATTTT. As protein: CASSEEGAYSGNTIYF.

This chain joins TRBV5-4 and TRBJ1-3; D perhaps matches TRBD1 (6 bases). Trimming took 1 base from V and 8 from J, leaving 10 bases between them. This CDR3 is built from 13 residues. From germline, CDR1 is SGHNT and CDR2 YYREEE (reference sequence). The CDR3 is CASSLPAGDTIYF. CDR3 DNA sequence: TGTGCCAGCAGCTTGCCGGCAGGGGACACCATATATTTT.